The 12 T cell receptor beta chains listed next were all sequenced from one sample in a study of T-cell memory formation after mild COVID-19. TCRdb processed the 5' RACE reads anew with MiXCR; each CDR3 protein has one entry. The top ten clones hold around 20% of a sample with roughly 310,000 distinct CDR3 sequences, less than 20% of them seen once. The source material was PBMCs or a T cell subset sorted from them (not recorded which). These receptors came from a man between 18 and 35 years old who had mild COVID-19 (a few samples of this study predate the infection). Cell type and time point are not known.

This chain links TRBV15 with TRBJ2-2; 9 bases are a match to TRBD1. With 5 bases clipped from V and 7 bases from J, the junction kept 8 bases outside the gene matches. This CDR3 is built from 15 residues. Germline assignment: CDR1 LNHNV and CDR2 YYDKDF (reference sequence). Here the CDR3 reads CATSRGWTGVGELFF. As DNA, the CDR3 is TGTGCCACCAGCCGGGGGTGGACAGGGGTCGGGGAGCTGTTTTTT.

CDR3 sequence reads: CASSHGQPDEQFF. The CDR3 DNA is TGTGCCAGCAGCCACGGGCAACCTGATGAGCAGTTCTTC. This chain joins TRBV7-8 and TRBJ2-1, with D uncertain. This CDR3 spans 13 amino acids. Per germline, CDR1 SGHVS and CDR2 FQNEAQ. Trimming took off 5 bases at V and 8 bases at J, with 13 bases between the two ends.

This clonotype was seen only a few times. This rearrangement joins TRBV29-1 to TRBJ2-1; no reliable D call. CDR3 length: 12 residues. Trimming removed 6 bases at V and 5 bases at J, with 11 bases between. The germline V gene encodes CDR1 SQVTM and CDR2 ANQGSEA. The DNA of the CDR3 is TGCAGCGTCTACTACGGCCACAATGAGCAGTTCTTC. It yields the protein CSVYYGHNEQFF.

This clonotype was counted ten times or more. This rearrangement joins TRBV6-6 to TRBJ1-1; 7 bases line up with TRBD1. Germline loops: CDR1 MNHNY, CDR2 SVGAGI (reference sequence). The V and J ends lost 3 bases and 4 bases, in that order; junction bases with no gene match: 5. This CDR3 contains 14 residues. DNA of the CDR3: TGTGCCAGCAGTTATCAGGGGGGAGGCACTGAAGCTTTCTTT. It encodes CASSYQGGGTEAFF.

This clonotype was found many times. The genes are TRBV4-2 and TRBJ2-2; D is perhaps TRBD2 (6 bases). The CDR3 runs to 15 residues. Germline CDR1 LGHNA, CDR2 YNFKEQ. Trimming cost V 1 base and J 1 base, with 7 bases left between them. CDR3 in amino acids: CASSQVEGNTGELFF. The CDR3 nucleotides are TGTGCCAGCAGCCAAGTGGAGGGGAACACCGGGGAGCTGTTTTTT.

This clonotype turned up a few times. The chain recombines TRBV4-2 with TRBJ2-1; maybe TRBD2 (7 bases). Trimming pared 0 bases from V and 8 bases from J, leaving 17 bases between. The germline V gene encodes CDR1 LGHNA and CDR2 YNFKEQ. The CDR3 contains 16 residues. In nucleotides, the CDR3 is TGTGCCAGCAGCCAAGAATGGTTGGGGGGGGCCTATGAGCAGTTCTTC. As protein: CASSQEWLGGAYEQFF.

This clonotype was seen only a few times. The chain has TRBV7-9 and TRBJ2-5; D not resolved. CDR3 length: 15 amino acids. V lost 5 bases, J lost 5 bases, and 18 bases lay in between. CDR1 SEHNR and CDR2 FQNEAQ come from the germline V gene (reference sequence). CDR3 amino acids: CASSTYTQAWETQYF. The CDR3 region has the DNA TGTGCCAGCAGCACCTATACCCAGGCTTGGGAGACCCAGTACTTC.

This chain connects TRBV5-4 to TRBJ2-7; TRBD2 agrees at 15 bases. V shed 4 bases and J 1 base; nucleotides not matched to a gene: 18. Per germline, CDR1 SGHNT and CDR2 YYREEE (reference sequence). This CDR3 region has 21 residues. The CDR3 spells CASSGITGTSGGRNGSYEQYV. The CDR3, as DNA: TGTGCCAGCAGCGGAATAACAGGGACTAGCGGGGGGCGAAATGGGTCCTACGAGCAGTACGTC.

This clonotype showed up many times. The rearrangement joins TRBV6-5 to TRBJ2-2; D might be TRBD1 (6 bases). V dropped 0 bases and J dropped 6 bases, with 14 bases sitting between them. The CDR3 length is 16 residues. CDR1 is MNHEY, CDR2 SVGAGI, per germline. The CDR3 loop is CASSYSPGHGAGELFF. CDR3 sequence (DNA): TGTGCCAGCAGTTACTCGCCGGGACATGGGGCCGGGGAGCTGTTTTTT.

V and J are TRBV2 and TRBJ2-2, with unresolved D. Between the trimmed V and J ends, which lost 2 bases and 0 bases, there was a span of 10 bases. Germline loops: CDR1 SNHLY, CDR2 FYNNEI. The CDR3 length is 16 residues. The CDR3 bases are TGTGCCAGCAGTGAAAGTCGGGCTGCGAACACCGGGGAGCTGTTTTTT. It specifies CASSESRAANTGELFF.

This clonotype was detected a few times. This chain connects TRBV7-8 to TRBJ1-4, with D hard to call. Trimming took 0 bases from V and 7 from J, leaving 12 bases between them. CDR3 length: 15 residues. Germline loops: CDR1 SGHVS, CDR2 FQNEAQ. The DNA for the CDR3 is TGTGCCAGCAGCTTAGCATTCATGGGAGGTGAAAAACTGTTTTTT. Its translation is CASSLAFMGGEKLFF.

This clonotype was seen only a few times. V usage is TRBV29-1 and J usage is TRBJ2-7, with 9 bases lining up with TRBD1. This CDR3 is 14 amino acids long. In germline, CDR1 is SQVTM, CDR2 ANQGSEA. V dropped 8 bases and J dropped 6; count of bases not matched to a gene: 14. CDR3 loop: CSPPPPDRGPEQYV. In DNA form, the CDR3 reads TGCAGCCCACCCCCGCCGGACAGGGGACCCGAGCAGTACGTC.